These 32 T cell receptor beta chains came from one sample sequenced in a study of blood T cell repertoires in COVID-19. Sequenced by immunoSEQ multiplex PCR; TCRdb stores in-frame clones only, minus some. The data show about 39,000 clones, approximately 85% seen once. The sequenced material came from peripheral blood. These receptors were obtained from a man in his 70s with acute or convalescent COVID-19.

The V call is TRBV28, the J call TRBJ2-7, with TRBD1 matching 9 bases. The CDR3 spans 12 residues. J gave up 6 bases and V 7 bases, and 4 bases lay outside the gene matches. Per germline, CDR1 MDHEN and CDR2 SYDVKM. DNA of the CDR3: TGTGCCAGCACACACAGGGGGCTCGAGCAGTACTTC. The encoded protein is CASTHRGLEQYF.

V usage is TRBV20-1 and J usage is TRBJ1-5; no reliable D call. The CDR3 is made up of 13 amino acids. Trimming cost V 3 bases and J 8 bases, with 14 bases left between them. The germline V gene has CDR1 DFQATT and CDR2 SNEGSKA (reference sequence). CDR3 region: CSASSGPGEPQHF. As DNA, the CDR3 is TGCAGTGCTAGTTCCGGCCCCGGGGAGCCCCAGCATTTT.

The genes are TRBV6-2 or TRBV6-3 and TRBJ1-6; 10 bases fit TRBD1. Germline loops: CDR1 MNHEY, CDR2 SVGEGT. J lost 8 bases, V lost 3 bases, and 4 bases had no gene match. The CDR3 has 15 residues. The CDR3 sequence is CASSYYGTGDSPLHF. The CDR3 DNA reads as TGTGCCAGCAGTTATTATGGGACAGGGGATTCACCCCTCCACTTT.

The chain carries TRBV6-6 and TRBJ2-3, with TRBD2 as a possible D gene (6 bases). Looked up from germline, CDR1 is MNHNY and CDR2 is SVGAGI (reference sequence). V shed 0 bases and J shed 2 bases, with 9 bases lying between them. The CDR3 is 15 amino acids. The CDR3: CASSYSAGTTDTQYF. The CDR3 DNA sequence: TGTGCCAGCAGTTACTCGGCGGGGACCACAGATACGCAGTATTTT.

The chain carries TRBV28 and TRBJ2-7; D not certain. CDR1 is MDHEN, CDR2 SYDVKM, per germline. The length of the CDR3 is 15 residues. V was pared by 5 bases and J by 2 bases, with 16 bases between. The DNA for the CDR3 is TGTGCCAGCAGTCTCCACATCCTTGAACCCTACGAGCAGTACTTC. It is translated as CASSLHILEPYEQYF.

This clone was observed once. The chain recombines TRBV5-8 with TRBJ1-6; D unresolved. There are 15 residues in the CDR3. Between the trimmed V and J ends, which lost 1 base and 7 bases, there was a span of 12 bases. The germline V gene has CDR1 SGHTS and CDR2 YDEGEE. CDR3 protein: CASSLLDSPNSPLHF. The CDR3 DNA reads TGTGCCAGCAGCTTGTTAGATTCCCCCAATTCACCCCTCCACTTT.

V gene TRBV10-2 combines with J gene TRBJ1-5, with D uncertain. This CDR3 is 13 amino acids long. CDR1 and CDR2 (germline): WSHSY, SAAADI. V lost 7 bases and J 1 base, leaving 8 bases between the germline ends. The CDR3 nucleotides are TGCGCCAGCACCCCCCTCAGCAATCAGCCCCAGCATTTT. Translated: CASTPLSNQPQHF.

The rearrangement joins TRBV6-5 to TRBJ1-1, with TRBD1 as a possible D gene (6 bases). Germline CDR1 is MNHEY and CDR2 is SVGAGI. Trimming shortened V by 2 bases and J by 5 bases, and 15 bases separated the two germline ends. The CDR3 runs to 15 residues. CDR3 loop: CASSYGPLRGTEAFF. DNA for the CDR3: TGTGCCAGCAGTTACGGCCCCCTCAGGGGTACTGAAGCTTTCTTT.

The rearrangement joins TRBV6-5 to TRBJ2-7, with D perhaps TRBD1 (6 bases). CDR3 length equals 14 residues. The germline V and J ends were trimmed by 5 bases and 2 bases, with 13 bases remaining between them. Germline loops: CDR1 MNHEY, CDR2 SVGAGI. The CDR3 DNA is TGTGCCAGCAGTCCGCAGGGGAACCCCTACGAGCAGTACTTC. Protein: CASSPQGNPYEQYF.

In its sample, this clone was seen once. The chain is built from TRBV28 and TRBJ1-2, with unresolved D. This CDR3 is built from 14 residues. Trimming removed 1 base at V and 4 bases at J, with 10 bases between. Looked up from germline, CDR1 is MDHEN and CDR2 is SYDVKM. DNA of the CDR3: TGTGCCAGCAGTTTATCGGTCAGGATCTATGGCTACACCTTC. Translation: CASSLSVRIYGYTF.

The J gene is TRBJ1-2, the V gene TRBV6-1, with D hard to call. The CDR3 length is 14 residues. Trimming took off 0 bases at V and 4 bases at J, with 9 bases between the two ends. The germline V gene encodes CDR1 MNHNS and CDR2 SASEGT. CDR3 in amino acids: CASSEAQWSYGYTF. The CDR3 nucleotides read TGTGCCAGCAGTGAAGCCCAGTGGTCCTATGGCTACACCTTC.

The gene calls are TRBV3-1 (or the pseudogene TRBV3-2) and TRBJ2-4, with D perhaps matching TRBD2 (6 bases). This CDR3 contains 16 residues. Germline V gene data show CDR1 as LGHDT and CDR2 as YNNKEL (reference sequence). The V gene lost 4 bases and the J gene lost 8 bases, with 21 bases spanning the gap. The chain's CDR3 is CASSPIGTPLLDIQYF. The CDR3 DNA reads TGTGCCAGCAGCCCGATCGGGACTCCTCTTCTAGACATTCAGTACTTC.

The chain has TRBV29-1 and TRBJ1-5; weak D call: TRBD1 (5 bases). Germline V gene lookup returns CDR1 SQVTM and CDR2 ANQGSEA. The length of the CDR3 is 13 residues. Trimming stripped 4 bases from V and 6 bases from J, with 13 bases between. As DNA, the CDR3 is TGCAGCGTTGGAGGGGCGGGAGGTCAGCCCCAGCATTTT. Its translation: CSVGGAGGQPQHF.

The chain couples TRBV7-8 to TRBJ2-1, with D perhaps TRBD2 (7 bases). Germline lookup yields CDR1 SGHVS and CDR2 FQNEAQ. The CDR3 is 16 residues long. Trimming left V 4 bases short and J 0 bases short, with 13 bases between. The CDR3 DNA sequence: TGTGCCAGCAGCTCATGGCGGGGGCCCTCCTACAATGAGCAGTTCTTC. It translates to CASSSWRGPSYNEQFF.

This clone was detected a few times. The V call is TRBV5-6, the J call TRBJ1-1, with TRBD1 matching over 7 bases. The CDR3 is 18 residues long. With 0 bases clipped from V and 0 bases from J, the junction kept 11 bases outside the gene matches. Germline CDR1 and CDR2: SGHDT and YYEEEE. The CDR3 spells CASSLDKGTVAMNTEAFF. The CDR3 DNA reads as TGTGCCAGCAGCTTGGATAAAGGGACAGTAGCAATGAACACTGAAGCTTTCTTT.

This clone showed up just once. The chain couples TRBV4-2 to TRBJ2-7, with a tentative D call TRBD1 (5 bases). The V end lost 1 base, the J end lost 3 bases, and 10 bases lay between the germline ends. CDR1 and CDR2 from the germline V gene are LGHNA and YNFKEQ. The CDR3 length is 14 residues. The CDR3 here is CASSQGGSSYEQYF. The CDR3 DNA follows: TGTGCCAGCAGCCAAGGGGGCTCCAGCTACGAGCAGTACTTC.

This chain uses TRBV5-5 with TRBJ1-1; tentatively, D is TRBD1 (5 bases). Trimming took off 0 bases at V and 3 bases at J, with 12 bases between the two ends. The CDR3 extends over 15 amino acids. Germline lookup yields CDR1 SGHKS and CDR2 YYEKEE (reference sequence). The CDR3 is CASSLAPRADTEAFF. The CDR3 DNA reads TGTGCCAGCAGCTTGGCCCCCAGGGCCGACACTGAAGCTTTCTTT.

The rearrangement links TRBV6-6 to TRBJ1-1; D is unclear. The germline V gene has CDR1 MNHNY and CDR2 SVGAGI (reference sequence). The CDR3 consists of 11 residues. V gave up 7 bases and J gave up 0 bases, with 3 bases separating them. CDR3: CASNMNTEAFF. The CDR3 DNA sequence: TGTGCCAGCAATATGAACACTGAAGCTTTCTTT.

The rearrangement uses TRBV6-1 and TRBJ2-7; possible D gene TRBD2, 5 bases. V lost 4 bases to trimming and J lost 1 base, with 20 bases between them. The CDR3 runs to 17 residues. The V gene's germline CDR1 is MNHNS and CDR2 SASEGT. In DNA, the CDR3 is TGTGCCAGCAGTGGGGATTTGAGGGTAACTTTTTCCTACGAGCAGTACTTC. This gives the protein CASSGDLRVTFSYEQYF.

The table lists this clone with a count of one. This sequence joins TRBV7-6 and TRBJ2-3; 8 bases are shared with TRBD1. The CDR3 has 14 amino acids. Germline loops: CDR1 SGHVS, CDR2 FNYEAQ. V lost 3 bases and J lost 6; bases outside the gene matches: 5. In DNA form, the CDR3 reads TGTGCCAGCAGCTTCGGACAGGGCCGGGATACGCAGTATTTT. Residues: CASSFGQGRDTQYF.

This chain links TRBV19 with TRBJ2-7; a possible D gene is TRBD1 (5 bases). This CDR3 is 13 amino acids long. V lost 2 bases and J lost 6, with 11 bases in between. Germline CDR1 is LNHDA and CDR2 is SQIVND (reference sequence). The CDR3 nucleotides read TGTGCCAGTAGTATATCAGGGTTCGGCGAGCAGTACTTC. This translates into CASSISGFGEQYF.

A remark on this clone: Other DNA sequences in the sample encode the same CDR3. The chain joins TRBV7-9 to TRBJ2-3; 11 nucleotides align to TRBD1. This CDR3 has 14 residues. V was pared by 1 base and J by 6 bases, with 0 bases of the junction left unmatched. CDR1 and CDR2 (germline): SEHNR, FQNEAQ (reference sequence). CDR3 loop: CASSLGTGGDTQYF. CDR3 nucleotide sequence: TGTGCCAGCAGCTTAGGGACAGGGGGCGATACGCAGTATTTT.

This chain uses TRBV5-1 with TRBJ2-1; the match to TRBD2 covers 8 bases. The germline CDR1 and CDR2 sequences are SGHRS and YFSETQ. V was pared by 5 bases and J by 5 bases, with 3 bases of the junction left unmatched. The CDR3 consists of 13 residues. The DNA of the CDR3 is TGCGCCAGCAGGGGCGGGAGGAACAATGAGCAGTTCTTC. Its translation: CASRGGRNNEQFF.

Here the CDR3 DNA reads TGTGCCACCAGTGATCGACTAGCGGGAGCCGAGGATACGCAGTATTTT. Protein product: CATSDRLAGAEDTQYF. V usage is TRBV24-1 and J usage is TRBJ2-3, with 12 bases that match TRBD2. The CDR3 is 16 residues long. Germline CDR1 KGHDR, CDR2 SFDVKD. V shed 3 bases, J shed 6 bases, and the junction held 6 bases outside the gene matches.

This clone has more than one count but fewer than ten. The CDR3 nucleotides read TGTGCCAGCAGTCCGGGAGCGGGAGTCACCGGGGAGCTGTTTTTT. As protein: CASSPGAGVTGELFF. The V gene is TRBV3-1 (or the pseudogene TRBV3-2), the J gene TRBJ2-2; 8 nucleotides line up with TRBD2. The CDR3 sequence is 15 residues long. V gave up 6 bases and J gave up 4 bases; unmatched junction bases: 7. Germline lookup yields CDR1 LGHDT and CDR2 YNNKEL (reference sequence).

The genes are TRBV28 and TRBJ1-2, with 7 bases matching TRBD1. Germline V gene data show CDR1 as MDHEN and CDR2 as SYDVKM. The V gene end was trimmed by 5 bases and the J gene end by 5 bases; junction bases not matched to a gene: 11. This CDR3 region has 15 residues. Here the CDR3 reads CASSTDRRSVYGYTF. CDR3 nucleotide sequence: TGTGCCAGCAGTACGGACAGGAGATCCGTTTATGGCTACACCTTC.

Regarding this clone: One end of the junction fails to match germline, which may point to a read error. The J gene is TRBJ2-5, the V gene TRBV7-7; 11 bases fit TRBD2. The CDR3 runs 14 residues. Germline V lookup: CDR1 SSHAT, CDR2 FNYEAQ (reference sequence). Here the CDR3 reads CASSSGLAEETQYF. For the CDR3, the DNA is TGTGCTAGCAGCTCGGGACTAGCGGAAGAGACCCAGTACTTC.

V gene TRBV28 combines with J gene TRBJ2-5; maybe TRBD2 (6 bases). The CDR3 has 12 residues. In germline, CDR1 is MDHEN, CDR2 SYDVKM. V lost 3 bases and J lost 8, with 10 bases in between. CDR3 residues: CASSFVGSTQYF. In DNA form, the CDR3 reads TGTGCCAGCAGTTTTGTCGGGAGCACCCAGTACTTC.

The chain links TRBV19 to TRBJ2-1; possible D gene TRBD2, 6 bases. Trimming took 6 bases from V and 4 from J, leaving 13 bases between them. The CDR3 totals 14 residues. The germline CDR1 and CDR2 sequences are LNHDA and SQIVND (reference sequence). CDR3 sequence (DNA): TGTGCCAGTAGGGGCGGGACTGAATACAATGAGCAGTTCTTC. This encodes CASRGGTEYNEQFF.

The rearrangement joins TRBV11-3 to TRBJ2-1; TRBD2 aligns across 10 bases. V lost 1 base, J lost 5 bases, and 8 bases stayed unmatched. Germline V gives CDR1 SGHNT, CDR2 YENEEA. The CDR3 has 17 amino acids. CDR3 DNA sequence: TGTGCCAGCAGCTTAGGCCTAAGCGGGAGGGGGGACAATGAGCAGTTCTTC. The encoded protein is CASSLGLSGRGDNEQFF.

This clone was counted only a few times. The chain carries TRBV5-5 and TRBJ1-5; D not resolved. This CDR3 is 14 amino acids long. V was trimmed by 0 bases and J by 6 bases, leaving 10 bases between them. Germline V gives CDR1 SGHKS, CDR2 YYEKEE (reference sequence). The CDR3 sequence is CASSLGQKFQPQHF. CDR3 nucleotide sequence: TGTGCCAGCAGCTTGGGGCAGAAATTTCAGCCCCAGCATTTT. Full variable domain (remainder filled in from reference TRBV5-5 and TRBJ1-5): DAGVTQSPTHLIKTRGQQVTLRCSPISGHKSVSWYQQVLGQGPQFIFQYYEKEERGRGNFPDRFSARQFPNYSSELNVNALLLGDSALYLCASSLGQKFQPQHFGDGTRLSIL.

The CDR3 reads CASGRGGSAPLHF. DNA of the CDR3: TGTGCCAGCGGGAGGGGGGGCTCGGCACCCCTCCACTTT. The chain recombines TRBV7-2 with TRBJ1-6; tentatively, D is TRBD1 (6 bases). The CDR3 consists of 13 residues. With 8 bases removed from V and 11 bases from J, the gap between germline ends came to 16 bases. The germline V gene encodes CDR1 SGHTA and CDR2 FQGNSA.